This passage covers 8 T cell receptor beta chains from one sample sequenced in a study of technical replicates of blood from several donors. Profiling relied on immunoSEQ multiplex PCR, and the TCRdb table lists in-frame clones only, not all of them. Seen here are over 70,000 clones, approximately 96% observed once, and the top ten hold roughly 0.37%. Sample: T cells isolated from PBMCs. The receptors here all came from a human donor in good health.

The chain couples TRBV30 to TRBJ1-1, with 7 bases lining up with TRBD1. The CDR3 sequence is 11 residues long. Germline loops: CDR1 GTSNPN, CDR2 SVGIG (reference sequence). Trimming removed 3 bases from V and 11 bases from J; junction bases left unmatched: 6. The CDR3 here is CAWRQATGAFF. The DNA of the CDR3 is TGTGCCTGGAGGCAAGCGACAGGGGCTTTCTTT.

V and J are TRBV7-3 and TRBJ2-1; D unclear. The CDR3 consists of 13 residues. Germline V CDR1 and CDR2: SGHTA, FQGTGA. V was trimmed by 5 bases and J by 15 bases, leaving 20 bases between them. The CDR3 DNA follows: TGTGCCAGCAGCCTTGACCCCGCGGCAGCCCGGTTCTTC. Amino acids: CASSLDPAAARFF.

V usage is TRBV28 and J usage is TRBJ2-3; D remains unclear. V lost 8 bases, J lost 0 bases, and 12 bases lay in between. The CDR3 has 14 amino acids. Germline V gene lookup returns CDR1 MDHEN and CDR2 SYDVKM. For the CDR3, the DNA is TGTGCCAGCGAAGAAGAGACTAGCACAGATACGCAGTATTTT. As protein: CASEEETSTDTQYF. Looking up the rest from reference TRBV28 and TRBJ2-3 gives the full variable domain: DVKVTQSSRYLVKRTGEKVFLECVQDMDHENMFWYRQDPGLGLRLIYFSYDVKMKEKGDIPEGYSVSREKKERFSLILESASTNQTSMYLCASEEETSTDTQYFGPGTRLTVL.

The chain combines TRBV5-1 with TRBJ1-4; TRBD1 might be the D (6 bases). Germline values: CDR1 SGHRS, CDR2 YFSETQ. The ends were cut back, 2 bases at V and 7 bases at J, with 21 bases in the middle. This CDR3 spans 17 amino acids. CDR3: CASSLVQGRDPSEKLFF. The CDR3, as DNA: TGCGCCAGCAGCTTAGTACAGGGTCGCGATCCGAGTGAAAAACTGTTTTTT.

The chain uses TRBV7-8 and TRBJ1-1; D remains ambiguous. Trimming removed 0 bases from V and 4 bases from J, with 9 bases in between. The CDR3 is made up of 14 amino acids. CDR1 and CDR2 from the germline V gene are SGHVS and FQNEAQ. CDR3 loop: CASSLAPRSTEAFF. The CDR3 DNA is TGTGCCAGCAGCTTAGCGCCGAGGAGCACTGAAGCTTTCTTT.

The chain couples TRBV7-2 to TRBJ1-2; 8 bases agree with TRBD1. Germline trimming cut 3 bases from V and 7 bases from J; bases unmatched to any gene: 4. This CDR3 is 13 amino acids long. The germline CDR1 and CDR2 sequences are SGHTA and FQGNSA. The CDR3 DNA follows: TGTGCCAGCAGCTTTGACAGGGGTTTTGGCTACACCTTC. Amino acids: CASSFDRGFGYTF.

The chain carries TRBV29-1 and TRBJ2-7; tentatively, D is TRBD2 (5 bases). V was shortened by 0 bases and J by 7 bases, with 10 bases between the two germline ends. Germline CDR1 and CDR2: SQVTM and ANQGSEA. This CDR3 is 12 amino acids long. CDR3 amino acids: CSVEEQPGEQYF. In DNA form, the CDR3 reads TGCAGCGTTGAAGAGCAACCGGGGGAGCAGTACTTC.

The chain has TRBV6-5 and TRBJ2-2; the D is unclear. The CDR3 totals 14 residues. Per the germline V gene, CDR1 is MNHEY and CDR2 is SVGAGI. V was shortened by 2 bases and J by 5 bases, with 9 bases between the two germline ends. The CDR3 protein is CASSYGPRTGELFF. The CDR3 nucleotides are TGTGCCAGCAGTTACGGGCCTCGGACCGGGGAGCTGTTTTTT.